These T cell receptor beta chains were read from a single sample in a study of T cells in Graves' hyperthyroidism and ophthalmopathy. MiXCR was run by TCRdb on the multiplex PCR reads, yielding one entry per CDR3 protein. The repertoire has over 500,000 distinct CDR3 sequences, about 46% of them found once; the top ten carry about 43%. The sequencing input was peripheral blood or thyroid tissue (not recorded which). These receptors all come from an adult woman with Graves' disease, either hyperthyroidism or ophthalmopathy (not recorded which). CDR3s include the opening cysteine and the closing phenylalanine or tryptophan. The D gene is left open where the match is weak. For some rows the clone size is stated as once, few or many, or as a class when expanded; others skip it.

>-|TRBV19|TRBD1|TRBJ2-7
CASSARQGSYEQYF
TGTGCCAGTAGTGCGCGACAGGGGTCCTACGAGCAGTACTTC
>many|TRBV5-1|-|TRBJ2-7
CASAWGRPDEQYF
TGCGCCAGCGCTTGGGGGCGCCCGGACGAGCAGTACTTC
>many|TRBV2|TRBD1|TRBJ1-2
CASGRTGGASYGYTF
TGTGCCAGCGGACGTACAGGGGGCGCTTCCTATGGCTACACCTTC
>many|TRBV10-3|-|TRBJ2-7
CAIRSGSSYEQYF
TGTGCCATCCGGAGCGGTAGCTCCTACGAGCAGTACTTC
>-|TRBV6-6|TRBD1|TRBJ1-2
CASTGTGGASQSDGYTF
TGTGCCAGTACGGGTACAGGGGGCGCGTCGCAGAGTGATGGCTACACCTTC
>few|TRBV6-5|-|TRBJ2-2
CASSYSGASIGELFF
TGTGCCAGCAGTTACTCGGGGGCGAGTATAGGGGAGCTGTTTTTT
>-|TRBV4-3|-|TRBJ1-1
CASSQDHREMAFF
TGCGCCAGCAGCCAAGATCACAGGGAGATGGCTTTCTTT
>many|TRBV14|TRBD1|TRBJ1-4
CASSRIKGTGTGDEKLFF
TGTGCCAGCAGCCGCATAAAGGGAACCGGGACAGGGGATGAAAAACTGTTTTTT
>-|TRBV11-2|TRBD1|TRBJ1-3
CASSTRTGHSGNTIYF
TGTGCCAGCAGCACCCGGACAGGGCACTCTGGAAACACCATATATTTT
>few|TRBV10-3|TRBD1|TRBJ1-4
CAIGGTGHEKLFF
TGTGCCATCGGGGGGACAGGCCACGAAAAACTGTTTTTT
>-|TRBV7-9|TRBD1|TRBJ1-6
CASSLWTGTGYGSPLHF
TGTGCCAGCAGTTTATGGACTGGGACAGGGTATGGTTCACCCCTCCACTTT
>-|TRBV2|-|TRBJ2-1
CASSAQRTGNEQFF
TGTGCCAGCAGTGCCCAGCGGACCGGGAATGAGCAGTTCTTC
>few|TRBV29-1|TRBD1|TRBJ2-7
CSVEGGTGVYEQYF
TGCAGCGTTGAAGGGGGGACAGGGGTTTACGAGCAGTACTTC
>many|TRBV29-1|TRBD1|TRBJ1-1
CSVGDSLNTEAFF
TGCAGCGTGGGGGACAGCCTAAACACTGAAGCTTTCTTT
>many|TRBV29-1|-|TRBJ2-2
CSVGDYITGELFF
TGCAGCGTCGGCGATTACATAACCGGGGAGCTGTTTTTT
>-|TRBV10-3|-|TRBJ1-1
CAISDLDSWDTEAFF
TGTGCCATCAGTGACCTGGACAGCTGGGACACTGAAGCTTTCTTT
>-|TRBV29-1|-|TRBJ2-7
CSLVPGAAYEQYF
TGCAGTTTGGTACCGGGGGCTGCCTACGAGCAGTACTTC
>few|TRBV3-1|-|TRBJ1-1
CASSQASGGIVFF
TGTGCCAGCAGCCAAGCCTCGGGCGGCATTGTATTCTTT
>many|TRBV6-5|TRBD1|TRBJ1-6
CASRGQGAIISPLHF
TGTGCCAGCAGAGGACAGGGCGCAATTATTTCACCCCTCCACTTT
>-|TRBV2|-|TRBJ1-2
CASSELTGNYGYTF
TGTGCCAGCAGCGAATTAACAGGGAACTATGGCTACACCTTC
>many|TRBV7-8|TRBD1|TRBJ1-1
CASSLDRLHEAFF
TGTGCCAGCAGCTTGGACAGGCTACATGAAGCTTTCTTT
>many|TRBV19|TRBD2|TRBJ2-5
CASSLMGTTQETQYF
TGTGCCAGTAGTTTAATGGGGACTACCCAAGAGACCCAGTACTTC
>-|TRBV7-9|-|TRBJ1-2
CASSLAASGYTF
TGTGCCAGCAGCTTAGCAGCTAGCGGCTACACCTTC
>-|TRBV7-9|-|TRBJ1-1
CASSLSGRWTEAFF
TGTGCCAGCAGCTTAAGTGGCAGGTGGACTGAAGCTTTCTTT
>many|TRBV27|-|TRBJ1-2
CASSTAGGGYTF
TGTGCCAGCAGTACAGCGGGAGGTGGCTACACCTTC
>-|TRBV2|-|TRBJ1-2
CASAAGRDGYTF
TGTGCCAGCGCCGCGGGACGGGACGGCTACACCTTC
>-|TRBV20-1|-|TRBJ1-4
CSAREAGSNEKLFF
TGCAGTGCTAGAGAGGCAGGATCTAATGAAAAACTGTTTTTT
>-|TRBV7-3|TRBD1|TRBJ2-3
CASSQQTQGADTQYF
TGTGCCAGCAGCCAACAGACTCAGGGGGCAGATACGCAGTATTTT
>many|TRBV5-1|-|TRBJ1-2
CASSLGVTNYGYTF
TGCGCCAGCAGCTTGGGTGTCACCAACTATGGCTACACCTTC
>many|TRBV6-5|-|TRBJ2-5
CASRPLARPQETQYF
TGTGCCAGCAGGCCTCTAGCGCGTCCACAAGAGACCCAGTACTTC
>many|TRBV15|-|TRBJ2-7
CATSREVQGTYEQYF
TGTGCCACCAGCAGAGAAGTACAGGGCACCTACGAGCAGTACTTC
>-|TRBV12-3/TRBV12-4|TRBD1|TRBJ2-2
CASSLGQGRFTGELFF
TGTGCCAGCAGTTTGGGACAGGGGCGCTTTACCGGGGAGCTGTTTTTT
>-|TRBV7-9|TRBD2|TRBJ2-7
CASSWGLAGALGGEQYF
TGTGCCAGCAGCTGGGGACTAGCGGGAGCACTTGGAGGCGAGCAGTACTTC
>-|TRBV19|-|TRBJ1-1
CASTGLYTEAFF
TGTGCCAGTACAGGGCTGTACACTGAAGCTTTCTTT
>-|TRBV5-1|TRBD1|TRBJ2-7
CASSMGTGLYEQYF
TGCGCCAGCAGCATGGGGACAGGACTCTACGAGCAGTACTTC
>-|TRBV28|-|TRBJ1-1
CASTVQGTNTEAFF
TGTGCCAGCACCGTACAGGGCACGAACACTGAAGCTTTCTTT
>many|TRBV11-2|-|TRBJ1-4
CASSSSPGGREKLFF
TGTGCCAGCAGCTCCAGCCCCGGGGGCCGGGAAAAACTGTTTTTT
>few|TRBV7-3|TRBD2|TRBJ2-7
CASSLRPSGSVNEQYF
TGTGCCAGCAGCTTAAGACCTAGCGGGAGTGTAAACGAGCAGTACTTC
>many|TRBV19|-|TRBJ1-5
CASSIATISNQPQHF
TGTGCCAGTAGTATAGCGACAATTAGCAATCAGCCCCAGCATTTT
>-|TRBV3-1|-|TRBJ1-1
CASSQVVRPNTEAFF
TGTGCCAGCAGCCAAGTGGTCAGACCGAACACTGAAGCTTTCTTT
>-|TRBV11-2|TRBD1|TRBJ1-6
CASSTLGQGTPLHF
TGTGCCAGCAGCACCCTGGGACAGGGGACACCCCTCCACTTT
>-|TRBV29-1|-|TRBJ2-7
CSVEPWQTYEQYF
TGCAGCGTTGAACCGTGGCAGACCTACGAGCAGTACTTC